These 18 T cell receptor beta chains were sequenced from one sample in a study of blood T cell repertoires in COVID-19. Only in-frame clones appear in the TCRdb table, and some are missing; sequencing was by immunoSEQ multiplex PCR. The table records 110,000 to 150,000 clones, approximately 87% of them present only once. Specimen: peripheral blood. The origin of the receptors is a middle-aged woman with acute or convalescent COVID-19.

This clone was counted only a few times. The rearrangement links TRBV4-3 to TRBJ1-1, with 8 nucleotides matching TRBD1. Germline-derived CDR1 and CDR2 are LGHNA and YSLEER. The CDR3 has 14 amino acids. Losses at the gene ends were 4 bases for V and 5 bases for J; bases not matched to a gene: 6. The CDR3 sequence is CASSLAGGVTEAFF. CDR3 coding DNA: TGCGCCAGCAGCCTCGCAGGGGGCGTTACTGAAGCTTTCTTT.

The chain carries TRBV9 and TRBJ1-5; D remains ambiguous. Trimming left V 3 bases short and J 1 base short, with 11 bases between. The CDR3 runs to 15 residues. The germline CDR1 and CDR2 sequences are SGDLS and YYNGEE. CDR3 region: CASSATAGSNQPQHF. The CDR3 DNA reads as TGTGCCAGCAGCGCGACGGCAGGCAGCAATCAGCCCCAGCATTTT.

The rearrangement links TRBV28 to TRBJ1-2; no clear D. V lost 3 bases and J lost 1, with 6 bases in between. The CDR3 contains 13 residues. Germline CDR1 MDHEN, CDR2 SYDVKM. The CDR3 DNA sequence: TGTGCCAGCAGTTTTGGCAGTAACTATGGCTACACCTTC. Protein product: CASSFGSNYGYTF.

This chain joins TRBV5-1 and TRBJ2-7; 7 nucleotides agree with TRBD1. The V gene's germline CDR1 is SGHRS and CDR2 YFSETQ. Trimming took 0 bases from V and 2 from J; bases not matched to a gene: 2. The CDR3 length is 14 residues. The DNA for the CDR3 is TGCGCCAGCAGCTTGGGGGGACAGACCTACGAGCAGTACTTC. It translates to CASSLGGQTYEQYF.

The chain employs TRBV28 and TRBJ2-2; TRBD1 matches 9 bases. The CDR3 length is 17 residues. Looked up from germline, CDR1 is MDHEN and CDR2 is SYDVKM. V lost 6 bases, J lost 0 bases, and 8 bases stayed unmatched. CDR3 DNA: TGTGCCAGCAGCCCTTATGGACAGGGGCCGAACACCGGGGAGCTGTTTTTT. The encoded protein is CASSPYGQGPNTGELFF. Drawing the rest from reference TRBV28 and TRBJ2-2, the complete variable domain is DVKVTQSSRYLVKRTGEKVFLECVQDMDHENMFWYRQDPGLGLRLIYFSYDVKMKEKGDIPEGYSVSREKKERFSLILESASTNQTSMYLCASSPYGQGPNTGELFFGEGSRLTVL.

The rearrangement joins TRBV2 to TRBJ1-2; 7 bases are shared with TRBD1. CDR3 length: 13 amino acids. CDR1 and CDR2 (germline): SNHLY, FYNNEI. With V trimmed by 7 bases and J by 7 bases, 9 bases remained unmatched. The CDR3 DNA is TGTGCCAGCATCCCCTTCCGGGACAGTGGCTACACCTTC. Protein: CASIPFRDSGYTF. The full variable domain, its missing parts supplied by reference TRBV2 and TRBJ1-2, is EPEVTQTPSHQVTQMGQEVILRCVPISNHLYFYWYRQILGQKVEFLVSFYNNEISEKSEIFDDQFSVERPDGSNFTLKIRSTKLEDSAMYFCASIPFRDSGYTFGSGTRLTVV.

CDR3 protein: CASSQGPQWVAGTDTQYF. The CDR3 nucleotides read TGTGCCAGCAGCCAAGGCCCCCAATGGGTAGCGGGAACAGATACGCAGTATTTT. The chain carries TRBV14 and TRBJ2-3; 8 positions match TRBD2. The CDR3 contains 18 residues. Germline V gene data show CDR1 as SGHDN and CDR2 as FVKESK. Trimming took 1 base from V and 3 from J; bases not matched to a gene: 12.

This clone came up once. This chain joins TRBV19 and TRBJ1-6, with TRBD1 as a possible D gene (6 bases). The germline V gene encodes CDR1 LNHDA and CDR2 SQIVND (reference sequence). V dropped 3 bases and J dropped 7 bases, with 10 bases sitting between them. This CDR3 comprises 14 residues. In DNA, the CDR3 is TGTGCCAGTAGTATCCGGACAGACAATTCACCCCTCCACTTT. Its translation is CASSIRTDNSPLHF. The whole variable domain, filled in from reference TRBV19 and TRBJ1-6, reads DGGITQSPKYLFRKEGQNVTLSCEQNLNHDAMYWYRQDPGQGLRLIYYSQIVNDFQKGDIAEGYSVSREKKESFPLTVTSAQKNPTAFYLCASSIRTDNSPLHFGNGTRLTVT.

In its sample, this clone was seen a few times. The rearrangement joins TRBV18 to TRBJ2-5, with a tentative D call TRBD2 (6 bases). The CDR3 totals 15 residues. V lost 6 bases and J 5 bases, leaving 19 bases between the germline ends. From germline, CDR1 is KGHSH and CDR2 LQKENI. The chain's CDR3 is CASSLTSPRGETQYF. For the CDR3, the DNA is TGTGCCAGCTCGCTGACTAGTCCCCGGGGGGAGACCCAGTACTTC.

The chain combines TRBV5-6 with TRBJ1-2; the D gene is possibly TRBD1 (5 bases). The V gene lost 0 bases and the J gene lost 4 bases, with 10 bases spanning the gap. The CDR3 is made up of 14 amino acids. CDR1 SGHDT and CDR2 YYEEEE come from the germline V gene. This CDR3 is CASSLGRARYGYTF. The CDR3 nucleotides are TGTGCCAGCAGCTTGGGCAGGGCGCGCTATGGCTACACCTTC.

This rearrangement joins TRBV12-3 or TRBV12-4 to TRBJ2-7; D might be TRBD1 (6 bases). V was trimmed by 1 base and J by 6 bases, leaving 10 bases between them. CDR3 length: 13 amino acids. The CDR3 is CASSLGQGFEQYF. The CDR3 DNA follows: TGTGCCAGCAGTTTAGGGCAGGGGTTCGAGCAGTACTTC.

V usage is TRBV28 and J usage is TRBJ2-7, with 8 positions matching TRBD2. There are 18 residues in the CDR3. With V trimmed by 5 bases and J by 6 bases, 21 bases remained unmatched. Germline V gene sequence: CDR1 MDHEN, CDR2 SYDVKM. CDR3 loop: CASSGWATAGANLREQYF. The CDR3 DNA is TGTGCCAGCAGTGGATGGGCGACAGCGGGAGCCAACCTTCGCGAGCAGTACTTC.

V and J are TRBV7-9 and TRBJ2-7, with D tentatively TRBD2 (6 bases). The germline CDR1 and CDR2 sequences are SEHNR and FQNEAQ (reference sequence). V was trimmed by 5 bases and J by 3 bases, leaving 8 bases between them. CDR3 length: 12 amino acids. In DNA, the CDR3 is TGTGCCAGCAGCCAGACTAGCTACGAGCAGTACTTC. Translation: CASSQTSYEQYF.

The chain joins TRBV12-5 to TRBJ2-2; possible D gene TRBD1, 7 bases. Germline V gene data show CDR1 as LGHNT and CDR2 as FRNRAP. Deletions cut 6 bases from V and 5 bases from J, with 19 bases between. The CDR3 spans 16 residues. The CDR3 reads CASGQSGQDYTGELFF. CDR3 in DNA: TGTGCTAGTGGACAAAGCGGACAGGACTATACCGGGGAGCTGTTTTTT.

The chain recombines TRBV6-5 with TRBJ1-1; 10 bases line up with TRBD1. Germline trimming cut 4 bases from V and 9 bases from J; bases unmatched to any gene: 5. CDR1 is MNHEY and CDR2 is SVGAGI in the germline V gene. The CDR3 spans 13 residues. The DNA for the CDR3 is TGTGCCAGCAGTTCGAGGACAGGGGGACAAGCTTTCTTT. It specifies CASSSRTGGQAFF.

The chain has TRBV4-2 and TRBJ1-2; TRBD1 agrees at 7 bases. The length of the CDR3 is 15 residues. V shed 5 bases, J shed 0 bases, and the junction held 6 bases outside the gene matches. Germline V lookup: CDR1 LGHNA, CDR2 YNFKEQ. The CDR3 loop reads CASSIRQGTNYGYTF. In DNA form, the CDR3 reads TGTGCCAGCAGCATCCGACAGGGCACTAACTATGGCTACACCTTC.

The chain joins TRBV29-1 to TRBJ1-4, with 7 bases lining up with TRBD1. Germline-derived CDR1 and CDR2 are SQVTM and ANQGSEA. V lost 4 bases to trimming and J lost 8 bases; unmatched junction nucleotides: 4. There are 12 residues in the CDR3. This CDR3 reads CSVGQGGEKLFF. The CDR3 coding sequence is TGCAGCGTTGGGCAAGGGGGCGAAAAACTGTTTTTT.

V usage is TRBV5-1 and J usage is TRBJ2-3; TRBD2 might be the D (6 bases). Trimming removed 0 bases at V and 0 bases at J, with 14 bases between. Germline V gene data show CDR1 as SGHRS and CDR2 as YFSETQ. The CDR3 contains 17 residues. The CDR3 sequence: CASSLAWTTPSTDTQYF. The CDR3 nucleotides are TGCGCCAGCAGCTTGGCGTGGACTACCCCTAGCACAGATACGCAGTATTTT.